Presented here are 18 T cell receptor beta chains from one specimen sequenced in a study of early T cells in non-severe SARS-CoV-2 infection. TCRdb passed the 5' RACE reads through MiXCR, listing each CDR3 protein once. This sample has several thousand distinct CDR3 sequences, with 4% to 5.5% found just once. The sample comprised whole blood. These receptor sequences come from an adult who was a healthcare worker with PCR-confirmed SARS-CoV-2 infection or an uninfected control (not recorded which).

By share, this clonotype counts as medium-sized. The rearrangement joins TRBV6-1 to TRBJ1-1; D possibly corresponds to TRBD1 (6 bases). This CDR3 is 12 amino acids long. Germline V gene lookup returns CDR1 MNHNS and CDR2 SASEGT. V was trimmed by 7 bases and J by 11 bases, leaving 17 bases between them. CDR3 region: CASTPGVRGAFF. The DNA of the CDR3 is TGTGCCAGCACCCCGGGGGTGAGGGGGGCTTTCTTT.

This clonotype occurred many times. The chain has TRBV12-3 or TRBV12-4 and TRBJ2-1; the D is unclear. The V and J ends lost 5 bases and 6 bases respectively, with 5 bases between them. This CDR3 has 11 residues. CDR3 sequence: CASSPLNEQFF. The CDR3 DNA reads as TGTGCCAGCAGTCCTCTCAATGAGCAGTTCTTC.

This clonotype is judged medium-sized. This sequence joins TRBV7-9 and TRBJ2-1, with D perhaps TRBD2 (6 bases). Trimming shortened V by 2 bases and J by 7 bases, and 12 bases separated the two germline ends. Germline V gene sequence: CDR1 SEHNR, CDR2 FQNEAQ (reference sequence). The CDR3 is 14 residues long. The CDR3 region is CASSLTGDFNEQFF. The CDR3 region has the DNA TGTGCCAGCAGCTTAACGGGAGACTTTAATGAGCAGTTCTTC.

This clonotype is labeled medium-sized. The V call is TRBV5-6, the J call TRBJ1-5; the D is unclear. Trimming removed 1 base at V and 5 bases at J, with 7 bases between. Germline V gene data show CDR1 as SGHDT and CDR2 as YYEEEE. CDR3 length: 13 residues. For the CDR3, the DNA is TGTGCCAGCAGCTTGACGGGCGATCAGCCCCAGCATTTT. Amino acids: CASSLTGDQPQHF. Using reference TRBV5-6 and TRBJ1-5 for the parts outside the CDR3, the full variable domain is DAGVTQSPTHLIKTRGQQVTLRCSPKSGHDTVSWYQQALGQGPQFIFQYYEEEERQRGNFPDRFSGHQFPNYSSELNVNALLLGDSALYLCASSLTGDQPQHFGDGTRLSIL.

This clonotype was seen repeatedly, ten times or more. The chain couples TRBV3-1 to TRBJ1-3, with D uncertain. The length of the CDR3 is 15 residues. Deletions cut 0 bases from V and 0 bases from J, with 6 bases between. CDR1 is LGHDT, CDR2 YNNKEL, per germline (reference sequence). The CDR3 sequence: CASSQDTTSGNTIYF. CDR3 DNA sequence: TGTGCCAGCAGCCAAGACACAACCTCTGGAAACACCATATATTTT.

The CDR3 DNA follows: TGCAGCGTTGTGGCCTATGAAGCTTTCTTT. It codes for CSVVAYEAFF. This chain connects TRBV29-1 to TRBJ1-1; D ambiguous. V lost 4 bases and J lost 7, with 7 bases in between. The CDR3 has 10 amino acids. CDR1 and CDR2 (germline): SQVTM, ANQGSEA.

This clonotype was counted at least ten times. The chain uses TRBV20-1 and TRBJ2-5; the D is unclear. This CDR3 spans 12 amino acids. Germline assignment: CDR1 DFQATT and CDR2 SNEGSKA (reference sequence). Deletions cut 1 base from V and 2 bases from J, with 5 bases between. DNA for the CDR3: TGCAGTGCTAGAGGAGGACAAGAGACCCAGTACTTC. It specifies CSARGGQETQYF.

This chain joins TRBV24-1 and TRBJ1-5; D gene ambiguous. The germline gives CDR1 KGHDR, CDR2 SFDVKD. Trimming left V 1 base short and J 7 bases short, with 4 bases between. The CDR3 has 12 amino acids. The CDR3 DNA is TGTGCCACCAGTGATTTAGGACAGCCCCAGCATTTT. It yields the protein CATSDLGQPQHF.

In this sample, this clonotype is medium-sized. The genes are TRBV7-2 and TRBJ2-5; TRBD1 is a possible D gene (6 bases). V was clipped by 6 bases and J by 4 bases, with 15 bases between them. The CDR3 runs 14 residues. The germline V gene encodes CDR1 SGHTA and CDR2 FQGNSA. CDR3 nucleotides: TGTGCCAGCAGTCCTAGGGGGAGAGGAGAGACCCAGTACTTC. This encodes CASSPRGRGETQYF.

By sample fraction, this clonotype is medium-sized. The CDR3 here is CASSYSIRGTEQFF. Here the CDR3 DNA reads TGTGCCAGCAGTTACTCAATACGGGGGACTGAGCAGTTCTTC. This rearrangement joins TRBV6-5 to TRBJ2-1, with TRBD2 as a possible D gene (6 bases). The CDR3 has 14 residues. The V end was cut by 0 bases, the J end by 9 bases, with 12 bases between. Germline CDR1 is MNHEY and CDR2 is SVGAGI.

Ten or more counts support this clonotype. The CDR3 DNA follows: TGTGCCAGCAGCTTAATGAACACCGGGGAGCTGTTTTTT. Its protein product is CASSLMNTGELFF. This chain joins TRBV7-3 and TRBJ2-2; no firm D call. The germline CDR1 and CDR2 sequences are SGHTA and FQGTGA. The CDR3 is made up of 13 amino acids. V was trimmed by 1 base and J by 1 base, leaving 1 base between them. Looking up the rest from reference TRBV7-3 and TRBJ2-2 gives the full variable domain: GAGVSQTPSNKVTEKGKYVELRCDPISGHTALYWYRQSLGQGPEFLIYFQGTGAADDSGLPNDRFFAVRPEGSVSTLKIQRTERGDSAVYLCASSLMNTGELFFGEGSRLTVL.

There are many counts of this clonotype. The chain employs TRBV6-4 and TRBJ1-2, with D uncertain. V gave up 3 bases and J gave up 4 bases, with 9 bases separating them. Germline lookup yields CDR1 MRHNA and CDR2 SNTAGT. The CDR3 has 13 amino acids. The CDR3, as DNA: TGTGCCAGCAGTGAATCGTACGGCTATGGCTACACCTTC. The encoded protein is CASSESYGYGYTF.

The table lists this clonotype with a few counts. The rearrangement uses TRBV7-9 and TRBJ1-2; TRBD1 agrees at 10 bases. This CDR3 is built from 15 residues. V shed 6 bases, J shed 4 bases, and the junction held 8 bases outside the gene matches. Germline-derived CDR1 and CDR2 are SEHNR and FQNEAQ (reference sequence). The CDR3 sequence: CASRPTGGAFYGYTF. DNA of the CDR3: TGTGCCAGCAGGCCGACAGGGGGCGCGTTCTATGGCTACACCTTC.

By share, this clonotype ranks as medium-sized. The chain combines TRBV12-3 or TRBV12-4 with TRBJ2-4, with TRBD1 identical over 8 bases. The junction had 9 bases not matched to a gene; V was cut back by 6 bases and J by 2 bases. This CDR3 comprises 16 residues. CDR3 nucleotide sequence: TGTGCCAGCAGGCCAGGACAGGGAAGGACCAAAAACATTCAGTACTTC. It yields the protein CASRPGQGRTKNIQYF.

The chain combines TRBV18 with TRBJ2-2, with 8 bases aligning to TRBD1. CDR1 KGHSH and CDR2 LQKENI come from the germline V gene. The CDR3 is 15 amino acids. V shed 4 bases, J shed 3 bases, and the junction held 4 bases outside the gene matches. The CDR3 region is CASSRQGSDTGELFF. The CDR3 region has the DNA TGTGCCAGCTCACGACAGGGGTCGGACACCGGGGAGCTGTTTTTT. The complete variable domain, with remaining parts taken from reference TRBV18 and TRBJ2-2, reads NAGVMQNPRHLVRRRGQEARLRCSPMKGHSHVYWYRQLPEEGLKFMVYLQKENIIDESGMPKERFSAEFPKEGPSILRIQQVVRGDSAAYFCASSRQGSDTGELFFGEGSRLTVL.

In this sample, this clonotype turned up many times. V is TRBV12-3 or TRBV12-4 and J is TRBJ2-2, with 10 bases aligning to TRBD2. CDR3 length: 16 residues. Trimming cost V 7 bases and J 6 bases; bases outside gene matches: 11. CDR3 sequence reads: CASTVRVGLAAGELFF. As DNA, the CDR3 is TGTGCCAGCACCGTTCGCGTCGGACTAGCGGCCGGGGAGCTGTTTTTT.

This clonotype was seen repeatedly, ten times or more. The genes are TRBV21-1 and TRBJ2-7; the listed D gene, TRBD1, was not tested against the DNA. TRBV21-1 is termed a pseudogene. This CDR3 is 14 amino acids long. The CDR3 sequence: CASSNRQEIYEQYV. The CDR3 coding sequence is TGTGCCAGCAGCAATCGACAGGAAATATACGAGCAGTACGTC.

The genes are TRBV30 and TRBJ2-2; D call uncertain. The CDR3 sequence is 11 residues long. Looked up from germline, CDR1 is GTSNPN and CDR2 is SVGIG (reference sequence). V dropped 4 bases and J dropped 2 bases, with 2 bases sitting between them. The CDR3 protein is CAWKNTGELFF. CDR3 bases: TGTGCCTGGAAAAACACCGGGGAGCTGTTTTTT.